The clone carrying this T cell receptor (beta chain) was seen a handful of times. Antigen specificity is unknown. This entry comes from a study of post-analysis software for immune sequencing data. Whole-study context: Disease trajectories encompassed relapsing-remitting, secondary progressive and progressive-relapsing multiple sclerosis.

Findings and limits, study-wide: Samples sharing a preparation batch grouped tightly together when assessed by F measure.

Tagging with unique molecular identifiers was a feature of the TCR beta cDNA libraries. In TCRdb, the PCR reads were re-called with MiXCR into one record per CDR3 protein. The table includes approximately 660,000 distinct CDR3 sequences, approximately 59% detected once. The TCR originated in a girl aged 2 to 9 with multiple sclerosis. The sample was blood.

Written as DNA, the CDR3 is TGTGCCAGCACCGAAGCGGGAGAGACCCAGTACTTC. Its translation is CASTEAGETQYF. The V gene is TRBV7-2, the J gene TRBJ2-5, with a possible D match to TRBD2 (6 bases). The V end was cut by 7 bases, the J end by 4 bases, with 10 bases between. The CDR3 spans 12 residues. CDR1 and CDR2 from the germline V gene are SGHTA and FQGNSA.